Below, 15 T cell receptor beta chains from the same sample are listed, as sequenced in a study of response to subunit inactivated influenza vaccine (dated by TCRdb to about 2018). The library was produced with RT-PCR. This sample was sequenced with an Illumina HiSeq 2500. TCRdb reworked the public reads: Q25 trimming with fastp, MiXCR clone assembly, productive beta chains retained. Rows with a matching CDR3 protein are joined into one entry that keeps the most common DNA and genes. This sample gives roughly 500,000 distinct CDR3 sequences in total; 15% to 20% of them show up just once. In total, the top ten clones hold less than 4% of the sample. Sequencing used CD4+ T cells sorted from PBMCs, obtained less than 30 months after vaccination. The receptors were sampled from a man between 50 and 75 years old who received an inactivated influenza vaccine. Donor details come from another sample of the same person, matched by shared clones.

The chain is built from TRBV20-1 and TRBJ1-2; D unclear. The germline CDR1 and CDR2 sequences are DFQATT and SNEGSKA (reference sequence). This CDR3 comprises 11 residues. Between the trimmed V and J ends, which lost 3 bases and 6 bases, there was a span of 8 bases. In DNA form, the CDR3 reads TGCAGTGCTAGGTTGAGGGATGGCTACACCTTC. Protein product: CSARLRDGYTF.

This clonotype has just a few counts. The genes are TRBV4-2 and TRBJ2-7, with D unresolved. The CDR3 contains 13 residues. CDR1 is LGHNA, CDR2 YNFKEQ, per germline. Trimming took 1 base from V and 2 from J, leaving 6 bases between them. The CDR3 DNA is TGTGCCAGCAGCCAAGCTACACCCTACGAGCAGTACTTC. Translated, it gives CASSQATPYEQYF.

The chain employs TRBV7-9 and TRBJ2-3; TRBD2 might be the D (5 bases). The V and J ends lost 10 bases and 0 bases respectively, with 14 bases between them. The CDR3 has 14 amino acids. Germline values: CDR1 SEHNR, CDR2 FQNEAQ (reference sequence). The CDR3: CATGVGPSTDTQYF. The CDR3 bases are TGTGCCACCGGGGTAGGTCCAAGCACAGATACGCAGTATTTT. Full variable domain (missing parts from reference TRBV7-9 and TRBJ2-3): DTGVSQNPRHKITKRGQNVTFRCDPISEHNRLYWYRQTLGQGPEFLTYFQNEAQLEKSRLLSDRFSAERPKGSFSTLEIQRTEQGDSAMYLCATGVGPSTDTQYFGPGTRLTVL.

This clonotype came up a few times. This chain links TRBV20-1 with TRBJ1-1; the match to TRBD1 covers 7 bases. J lost 14 bases, V lost 0 bases, and 12 bases had no gene match. CDR3 size: 13 residues. Germline V gene lookup returns CDR1 DFQATT and CDR2 SNEGSKA (reference sequence). The CDR3 sequence: CSARDFTGTAKFF. The DNA for the CDR3 is TGCAGTGCTAGAGATTTTACCGGGACAGCCAAGTTCTTT.

This clonotype was recorded a few times. The chain recombines TRBV5-6 with TRBJ2-3; maybe TRBD1 (5 bases). Trimming took off 2 bases at V and 4 bases at J, with 14 bases between the two ends. The CDR3 sequence is 15 residues long. CDR1 is SGHDT, CDR2 YYEEEE, per germline. CDR3 DNA: TGTGCCAGCAGCTTTACCAGGGTTGCCGCAGATACGCAGTATTTT. It encodes CASSFTRVAADTQYF.

This clonotype was picked up many times. The J gene is TRBJ2-5, the V gene TRBV21-1; the listed D gene, TRBD1, was not tested against the DNA. TRBV21-1 is a recognized pseudogene. The CDR3 extends over 14 amino acids. CDR3 DNA sequence: TGTGCCAGCAGCGGAACGGACAGTCAAGAGACCCAGTACTTC. Protein product: CASSGTDSQETQYF.

This clonotype was picked up a small number of times. The rearrangement joins TRBV25-1 to TRBJ2-4, with a tentative D call TRBD2 (5 bases). Germline V CDR1 and CDR2: MGHDK, SYGVNS. V dropped 5 bases and J dropped 9 bases, with 11 bases sitting between them. The CDR3 contains 12 residues. The DNA for the CDR3 is TGTGCCAGCAGTTTTGAGGGCCGCATTCAGTACTTC. It codes for CASSFEGRIQYF.

This chain links TRBV12-3 or TRBV12-4 with TRBJ2-3; 10 nucleotides agree with TRBD2. CDR3 length equals 16 residues. The ends lost 3 bases at V and 2 bases at J; junction bases unmatched: 5. CDR3 DNA sequence: TGTGCCAGCAGTTTGACTAGCGGGCGAACCACAGATACGCAGTATTTT. It specifies CASSLTSGRTTDTQYF.

This clonotype was counted many times. The rearrangement links TRBV10-3 to TRBJ1-5; TRBD1 aligns across 8 bases. The V segment lost 10 bases and the J segment 6 bases; nucleotides outside the gene matches: 11. The CDR3 contains 14 residues. Looked up from germline, CDR1 is ENHRY and CDR2 is SYGVKD. DNA for the CDR3: TGTGCCACCGACCCGACAGGGGATGGTCAGCCCCAGCATTTT. This sequence encodes CATDPTGDGQPQHF.

This chain links TRBV10-3 with TRBJ1-2; 7 positions match TRBD1. The CDR3 totals 13 residues. Germline V gene sequence: CDR1 ENHRY, CDR2 SYGVKD. V was clipped by 0 bases and J by 8 bases; unmatched bases: 3. The CDR3 region has the DNA TGTGCCATCAGTGAGTCGACAGGGAAGGGCTACACCTTC. Protein product: CAISESTGKGYTF.

This clonotype appeared a single time. An end of the junction differs from the germline gene, which may be a read error. CDR3 amino acids: CASRKYPLYNEKFF. The CDR3 DNA follows: TGTGCCAGCAGAAAGTATCCCCTCTACAATGAGAAGTTCTTC. The chain carries TRBV5-5 and TRBJ2-1, with no clear D. Germline V gene sequence: CDR1 SGHKS, CDR2 YYEKEE (reference sequence). The CDR3 length is 14 residues.

The chain has TRBV29-1 and TRBJ2-1; 7 bases match TRBD2. The ends lost 1 base at V and 3 bases at J; junction bases unmatched: 3. Looked up from germline, CDR1 is SQVTM and CDR2 is ANQGSEA. This CDR3 region has 14 residues. The CDR3 DNA reads as TGCAGCGTTGAAGCTGGGGAGGGCTACAATGAGCAGTTCTTC. Translating it yields CSVEAGEGYNEQFF.

This chain joins TRBV7-9 and TRBJ2-1; D is ambiguous. Trimming took 4 bases from V and 0 from J, leaving 10 bases between them. The CDR3 sequence is 15 residues long. In germline, CDR1 is SEHNR, CDR2 FQNEAQ (reference sequence). The CDR3 DNA follows: TGTGCCAGCAGCTCTCGCCTGAGCTCCTACAATGAGCAGTTCTTC. Translation gives CASSSRLSSYNEQFF. Based on the CDR3 plus reference TRBV7-9 and TRBJ2-1, the full variable domain is DTGVSQNPRHKITKRGQNVTFRCDPISEHNRLYWYRQTLGQGPEFLTYFQNEAQLEKSRLLSDRFSAERPKGSFSTLEIQRTEQGDSAMYLCASSSRLSSYNEQFFGPGTRLTVL.

This clonotype appeared a few times. The CDR3 sequence: CASSRATGAQYF. The CDR3 bases are TGTGCCAGTTCCCGAGCCACAGGGGCTCAGTACTTC. The gene calls are TRBV14 and TRBJ2-5; TRBD1 matches at 7 bases. Germline values: CDR1 SGHDN, CDR2 FVKESK. CDR3 length: 12 amino acids. J gave up 11 bases and V 9 bases, and 12 bases lay outside the gene matches.

This clonotype was seen many times. The J gene is TRBJ2-3, the V gene TRBV9; D uncertain. CDR3 size: 13 residues. Trimming took 0 bases from V and 1 from J, leaving 3 bases between them. In germline, CDR1 is SGDLS, CDR2 YYNGEE. The CDR3: CASSVGGTDTQYF. In nucleotides, the CDR3 is TGTGCCAGCAGCGTAGGGGGCACAGATACGCAGTATTTT.